The T cell receptor (beta chain) under discussion was sequenced for a study of cytomegalovirus exposure and HLA in healthy donors. Study-wide results and limits: With later analysis, a missense DCLRE1C variant became linked to TCR beta V- and J-gene trimming. When a later analysis was performed, an Asian-associated ancestry cluster reportedly had fewer N-insertions than the approximately 600-donor mean.

This PCR relied on a set of 60 Vbeta primers and 13 Jbeta primers. TCRdb's table, derived via immunoSEQ multiplex PCR, lists solely in-frame clones and lacks some. The data show approximately 150,000 clones, with roughly 79% seen just once and 0.95% to 1.1% held by the top ten. CDR1 and CDR2 from the germline V gene are ENHRY and SYGVKD. Trimming at V came to 5 bases and at J to 0 bases, leaving 4 bases not matched to a gene. The CDR3 has 14 residues. As to this clone: Its antigen is as yet unknown.

V gene TRBV10-3 combines with J gene TRBJ2-7; 7 nucleotides agree with TRBD1. Input material: PBMCs. This receptor was identified in a woman aged 40 to 49 in good health and CMV-seronegative. CDR3 residues: CAISPRGSSYEQYF. The CDR3 DNA is TGTGCCATCAGTCCCAGGGGGTCCTCCTACGAGCAGTACTTC.